The rows below give T cell receptor beta chains drawn from one sample of a study of blood T cell repertoires in COVID-19. Clones were sequenced by immunoSEQ multiplex PCR, and TCRdb holds only the in-frame ones, with some missing. The sample gives about 240,000 clones, about 89% of which show up once; over 4% is in the top ten. Sequences were obtained from PBMCs or T cells enriched from blood (not recorded which). The receptor source for this set is a woman aged 25 to 39 who had recovered from COVID-19. Each CDR3 is given with its conserved first and last residue. Each record gives: D gene, V gene, J gene, clone size, CDR3 protein, CDR3 DNA. D genes are given only for firm matches. Only part of the rows carry a size: once, few, many, or a class if the clone is expanded.

D gene: NA; V gene: TRBV18; J gene: TRBJ2-3; clone size: NA; CDR3 protein: CASSPLASFRPRDTQYF; CDR3 DNA: TGTGCCAGCTCACCCCTGGCTAGCTTCCGACCCCGAGATACGCAGTATTTT
D gene: NA; V gene: TRBV19; J gene: TRBJ2-2; clone size: few; CDR3 protein: CASSTTGTGELFF; CDR3 DNA: TGTGCCAGTAGTACCACAGGTACCGGGGAGCTGTTTTTT
D gene: TRBD2; V gene: TRBV19; J gene: TRBJ2-2; clone size: NA; CDR3 protein: CASSLAGFSNTGELFF; CDR3 DNA: TGTGCCAGTAGTTTAGCGGGATTCTCCAACACCGGGGAGCTGTTTTTT
D gene: TRBD1; V gene: TRBV5-6; J gene: TRBJ1-2; clone size: NA; CDR3 protein: CASSWEQGGSHGYTF; CDR3 DNA: TGTGCCAGCAGCTGGGAACAGGGGGGCAGTCATGGCTACACCTTC
D gene: TRBD2; V gene: TRBV6-5; J gene: TRBJ2-1; clone size: once; CDR3 protein: CASSYSPAGGYNEQFF; CDR3 DNA: TGTGCCAGCAGTTACTCTCCGGCGGGGGGATACAATGAGCAGTTCTTC
D gene: NA; V gene: TRBV30; J gene: TRBJ1-1; clone size: NA; CDR3 protein: CAWSTTSLNTEAFF; CDR3 DNA: TGTGCCTGGAGTACAACTTCACTAAACACTGAAGCTTTCTTT
D gene: TRBD2; V gene: TRBV28; J gene: TRBJ2-5; clone size: NA; CDR3 protein: CASSSPGGARKTQYF; CDR3 DNA: TGTGCCAGCAGCTCCCCCGGGGGGGCTCGGAAGACCCAGTACTTC
D gene: TRBD1; V gene: TRBV28; J gene: TRBJ1-1; clone size: NA; CDR3 protein: CASSSRQGMNTEAFF; CDR3 DNA: TGTGCCAGCAGTTCGCGACAGGGGATGAACACTGAAGCTTTCTTT
D gene: TRBD2; V gene: TRBV19; J gene: TRBJ2-1; clone size: NA; CDR3 protein: CASSPPPGLAGADWQFF; CDR3 DNA: TGTGCCAGTAGCCCTCCCCCGGGACTAGCGGGAGCGGATTGGCAGTTCTTC
D gene: TRBD1; V gene: TRBV11-3; J gene: TRBJ2-1; clone size: NA; CDR3 protein: CASSPAQGDGYNEQFF; CDR3 DNA: TGTGCCAGCAGCCCAGCCCAGGGGGATGGCTACAATGAGCAGTTCTTC
D gene: NA; V gene: TRBV6-2/TRBV6-3; J gene: TRBJ1-1; clone size: NA; CDR3 protein: CASSLRTKAFF; CDR3 DNA: TGTGCCAGCAGTTTACGGACAAAAGCTTTCTTT
D gene: NA; V gene: TRBV19; J gene: TRBJ2-3; clone size: NA; CDR3 protein: CASAQRSGTDTQYF; CDR3 DNA: TGTGCCAGCGCTCAGCGGAGCGGCACAGATACGCAGTATTTT
D gene: TRBD2; V gene: TRBV7-6; J gene: TRBJ2-3; clone size: NA; CDR3 protein: CASSLVGWGDYITDTQYF; CDR3 DNA: TGTGCCAGCAGCTTAGTTGGGTGGGGGGACTATATCACAGATACGCAGTATTTT
D gene: TRBD1; V gene: TRBV5-8; J gene: TRBJ1-5; clone size: NA; CDR3 protein: CASSSLRGRDRGQQPQHF; CDR3 DNA: TGTGCCAGCAGCTCTCTTAGGGGCCGGGACAGGGGGCAGCAGCCCCAGCATTTT
D gene: TRBD1; V gene: TRBV27; J gene: TRBJ2-2; clone size: NA; CDR3 protein: CASRNPTGVDTGELFF; CDR3 DNA: TGTGCCAGCAGGAATCCTACAGGGGTGGACACCGGGGAGCTGTTTTTT
D gene: NA; V gene: TRBV18; J gene: TRBJ1-1; clone size: once; CDR3 protein: CASSPQVGVEAFF; CDR3 DNA: TGTGCCAGCTCACCCCAAGTAGGAGTTGAAGCTTTCTTT
D gene: TRBD1; V gene: TRBV12-3/TRBV12-4; J gene: TRBJ2-5; clone size: NA; CDR3 protein: CASSPGTGETQYF; CDR3 DNA: TGTGCCAGCAGCCCAGGGACAGGGGAGACCCAGTACTTC
D gene: NA; V gene: TRBV28; J gene: TRBJ1-5; clone size: NA; CDR3 protein: CASSFLAGSNQPQHF; CDR3 DNA: TGTGCCAGCAGTTTTTTGGCGGGTAGCAATCAGCCCCAGCATTTT
D gene: NA; V gene: TRBV28; J gene: TRBJ1-5; clone size: once; CDR3 protein: CASSEGRYSNQPQHF; CDR3 DNA: TGTGCCAGTTCGGAGGGGAGATATAGCAATCAGCCCCAGCATTTT
D gene: TRBD1; V gene: TRBV11-2; J gene: TRBJ2-1; clone size: NA; CDR3 protein: CASSFGTGKNNEQFF; CDR3 DNA: TGTGCCAGCAGCTTCGGGACAGGTAAGAACAATGAGCAGTTCTTC
D gene: NA; V gene: TRBV6-5; J gene: TRBJ1-2; clone size: once; CDR3 protein: CASSYSNAGGYGYTF; CDR3 DNA: TGTGCCAGCAGTTACTCGAATGCCGGGGGCTATGGCTACACCTTC
D gene: TRBD2; V gene: TRBV9; J gene: TRBJ2-1; clone size: NA; CDR3 protein: CASSVGTSGHYNEQFF; CDR3 DNA: TGTGCCAGCAGCGTGGGGACTAGCGGGCACTACAATGAGCAGTTCTTC
D gene: NA; V gene: TRBV27; J gene: TRBJ1-5; clone size: NA; CDR3 protein: CAIQGSFHQPQHF; CDR3 DNA: TGTGCCATCCAGGGTTCGTTCCATCAGCCCCAGCATTTT
D gene: NA; V gene: TRBV4-1; J gene: TRBJ1-6; clone size: NA; CDR3 protein: CASSQDIAGTSNSPLHF; CDR3 DNA: TGCGCCAGCAGCCAAGATATCGCGGGGACTTCCAATTCACCCCTCCACTTT
D gene: TRBD2; V gene: TRBV7-3; J gene: TRBJ2-3; clone size: NA; CDR3 protein: CASSSRLAGGTDTQYF; CDR3 DNA: TGTGCCAGCAGCTCCCGACTAGCGGGCGGCACAGATACGCAGTATTTT
D gene: TRBD1; V gene: TRBV30; J gene: TRBJ1-2; clone size: few; CDR3 protein: CAWSRGRDYGYTF; CDR3 DNA: TGTGCCTGGAGCAGGGGGCGTGACTATGGCTACACCTTC
D gene: TRBD1; V gene: TRBV9; J gene: TRBJ2-1; clone size: NA; CDR3 protein: CASSVAGTGFNNEQFF; CDR3 DNA: TGTGCCAGCAGCGTAGCCGGGACAGGGTTCAACAATGAGCAGTTCTTC
D gene: TRBD2; V gene: TRBV5-1; J gene: TRBJ2-1; clone size: NA; CDR3 protein: CASSLTSDEQFF; CDR3 DNA: TGCGCCAGCAGCTTGACTAGCGATGAGCAGTTCTTC
D gene: TRBD1; V gene: TRBV11-2; J gene: TRBJ1-2; clone size: NA; CDR3 protein: CASSLLDRGAMGYTF; CDR3 DNA: TGTGCCAGCAGCTTACTAGACAGGGGCGCTATGGGCTACACCTTC
D gene: TRBD1; V gene: TRBV6-5; J gene: TRBJ2-2; clone size: NA; CDR3 protein: CASSWSSTGGTGELFF; CDR3 DNA: TGTGCCAGCAGTTGGTCTAGCACAGGGGGCACCGGGGAGCTGTTTTTT
D gene: TRBD2; V gene: TRBV5-1; J gene: TRBJ2-3; clone size: NA; CDR3 protein: CASSPTSGFRTDTQYF; CDR3 DNA: TGCGCCAGCAGCCCGACTAGCGGGTTTCGCACAGATACGCAGTATTTT
D gene: NA; V gene: TRBV3-1/TRBV3-2; J gene: TRBJ2-7; clone size: NA; CDR3 protein: CASSQATYEQYF; CDR3 DNA: TGTGCCAGCAGCCAAGCCACTTACGAGCAGTACTTC
D gene: NA; V gene: TRBV29-1; J gene: TRBJ2-1; clone size: NA; CDR3 protein: CSVGLEVSVSDEQFF; CDR3 DNA: TGCAGCGTTGGACTAGAAGTCTCGGTATCGGATGAGCAGTTCTTC